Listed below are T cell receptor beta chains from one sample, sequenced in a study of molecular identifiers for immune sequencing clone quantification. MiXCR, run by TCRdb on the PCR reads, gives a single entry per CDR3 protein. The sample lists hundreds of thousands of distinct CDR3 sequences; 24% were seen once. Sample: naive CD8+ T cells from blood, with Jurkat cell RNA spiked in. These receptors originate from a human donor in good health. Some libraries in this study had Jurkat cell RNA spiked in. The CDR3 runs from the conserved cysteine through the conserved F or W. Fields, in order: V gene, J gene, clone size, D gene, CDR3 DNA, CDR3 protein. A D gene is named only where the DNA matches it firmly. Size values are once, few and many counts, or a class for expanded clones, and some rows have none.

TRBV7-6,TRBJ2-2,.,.,TGTGCCAGCAGCTCCGACCTCGAGACACTGAACACCGGGGAGCTGTCTTTT,CASSSDLETLNTGELSF
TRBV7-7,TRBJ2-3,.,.,TGTGCTAGCAGCTTATATCAGGATACGCAGTATTTT,CASSLYQDTQYF
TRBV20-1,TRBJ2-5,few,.,TGCAGTGGACTACAAGAGACCCAGTACTTC,CSGLQETQYF
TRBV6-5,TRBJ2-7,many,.,TGTGCCAGCAGTTACTTAGGAGGTTCTGGATACGAGCAGTACTTC,CASSYLGGSGYEQYF
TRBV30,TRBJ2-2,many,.,TGTGCCTGGAGTGTAGAGAACACCGGGGAGCTGTTTTTT,CAWSVENTGELFF
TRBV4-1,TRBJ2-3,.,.,TGCGCCAGCAGCCAAGTTCCGGTGAGCACAGATGCGCAGTATTTT,CASSQVPVSTDAQYF
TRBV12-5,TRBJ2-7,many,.,TGTGCTAGTGGTTTGGTAGGAGGCCCAGAGCAGTACTTC,CASGLVGGPEQYF
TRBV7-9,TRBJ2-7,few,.,TGTGCCAGCAGCTTAGCGACAGGCAACGATCGTGAGCAGTACTTC,CASSLATGNDREQYF
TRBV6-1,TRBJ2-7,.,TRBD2,TGTGCCAGCAGTACCCCGGGACTAGCGATTTGGTCCTACGAGCAGTACTTC,CASSTPGLAIWSYEQYF
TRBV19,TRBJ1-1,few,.,TGTGCCAGTAGTATGGCCCTGGACACTGAAGCTTTCTTT,CASSMALDTEAFF
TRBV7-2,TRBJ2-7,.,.,TGTGCCAGCAGCTTTGAGGGGCCCAGCGAGCAGTACTTC,CASSFEGPSEQYF
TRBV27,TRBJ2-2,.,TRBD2,TGTGCCAGCATCACCTCCGGACTAGCGGGGGCCCTTGGCACCGGGGAGCTGTTTTTT,CASITSGLAGALGTGELFF
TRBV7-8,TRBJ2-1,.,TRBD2,TGTGCCAGCAGCTCAGATTGGGGCGGGGGGGCCTACAATGAGCAGTTCTTC,CASSSDWGGGAYNEQFF
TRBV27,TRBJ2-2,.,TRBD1,TGTGCCAGCAGTTTATTGACAGGGTTGATGGCCGGGGAGCTGTTTTTT,CASSLLTGLMAGELFF
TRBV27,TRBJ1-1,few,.,TGTGCCAGCAGTGTAACAGGGCGGAGAAGGGACACTGAAGCTTTCTTT,CASSVTGRRRDTEAFF
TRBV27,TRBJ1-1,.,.,TGTGCCAGCAGCCCCGTTCCGGGTACGAACACTGAAGCTTTCTTT,CASSPVPGTNTEAFF
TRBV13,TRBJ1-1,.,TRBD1,TGTGCCAGCAGCTCCATTAACCTGGGACAGGGGAGCCCTGAAGCTTTCTTT,CASSSINLGQGSPEAFF
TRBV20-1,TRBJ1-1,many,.,TGCAGTGCTAGAGATAAAGGGGGAGAGACAGTTCTCACTGAAGCTTTCTTT,CSARDKGGETVLTEAFF
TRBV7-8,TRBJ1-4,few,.,TGTGCCAGCAGCTTACCTCCTGGGGCTAATGAAAAACTGTTTTTT,CASSLPPGANEKLFF
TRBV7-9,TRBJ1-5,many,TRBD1,TGTGCCAGCAGCGCGGACAGGGGGCTGTGGCAGCCCCAGCATTTT,CASSADRGLWQPQHF
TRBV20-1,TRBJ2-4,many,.,TGCAGTGCTAGAGATCCCCTAACGGTCGGCATTCAGTACTTC,CSARDPLTVGIQYF
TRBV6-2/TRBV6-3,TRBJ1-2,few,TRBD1,TGTGCCAGCAGTTTAGGGACAGCCTATGGCTACACCTTC,CASSLGTAYGYTF
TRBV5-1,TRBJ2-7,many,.,TGCGCCAGCAGCTACGCTGGGCAGGGTGACGAGCAGTACTTC,CASSYAGQGDEQYF
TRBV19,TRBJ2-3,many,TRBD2,TGTGCCAGTAGCTGGACTAGCGGGGGGCACGATACGCAGTATTTT,CASSWTSGGHDTQYF
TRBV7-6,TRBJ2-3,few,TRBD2,TGTGCCAGCAGCCTGGGACTAGCGGGAGTTGGAGATACGCAGTATTTT,CASSLGLAGVGDTQYF
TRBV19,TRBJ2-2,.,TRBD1,TGTGCCAGTAGTCCCCAGGGGGTCGCCGGGGAGCTGTTTTTT,CASSPQGVAGELFF
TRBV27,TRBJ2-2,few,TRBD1,TGTGCCAGCAGTTTAACAGGGGGCCATGCGAACACCGGGGAGCTGTTTTTT,CASSLTGGHANTGELFF
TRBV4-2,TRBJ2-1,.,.,TGTGCCAGCAGCCATGCTCCCGGGACGGATTACAATGAGCAGTTCTTC,CASSHAPGTDYNEQFF
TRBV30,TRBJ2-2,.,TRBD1,TGTGCCTGGAGTGCCCCTCACAGGGGGCCCAACACCGGGGAGCTGTTTTTT,CAWSAPHRGPNTGELFF
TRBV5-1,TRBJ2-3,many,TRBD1,TGCGCCAGCAGCTCCGGACAGGGAATGGGCACAGATACGCAGTATTTT,CASSSGQGMGTDTQYF
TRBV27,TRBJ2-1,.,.,TGTGCCAGCAGTTCTCCGGGACCGAGCTCCTACAATGAGCAGTTCTTC,CASSSPGPSSYNEQFF
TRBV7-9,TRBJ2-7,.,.,TGTGCCAGCAGCCCTGCATTCCACACCTACGAGCAGTACTTC,CASSPAFHTYEQYF
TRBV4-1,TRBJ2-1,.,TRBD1,TGCGCCAGCAGCCAAGGACAGGGTTACAATGAGCAGTTCTTC,CASSQGQGYNEQFF
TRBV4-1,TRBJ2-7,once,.,TGCGCCAGCAGCCAAGCTTCCGCCGAATTCTCCTACGAGCAGTGCTTC,CASSQASAEFSYEQCF
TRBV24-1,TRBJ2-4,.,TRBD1,TGTGCCACCAGTGATGCCGGGACAGAGCTTCAGTACTTC,CATSDAGTELQYF